The 30 T cell receptor beta chains given below trace back to one sample, sequenced in a study of blood T cells in healthy people across ages. It was with a sample-barcoded 5' primer and a J-beta primer mix that a second PCR of roughly 7 to 12 cycles was run. One entry per CDR3 protein results from TCRdb running MiXCR on the 5' RACE reads. The sample holds some 1.5 million distinct CDR3 sequences; 42% are singletons and the top ten take more than 4%. The specimen sequenced was blood. The receptors stem from a young woman in good health.

The rearrangement uses TRBV12-5 and TRBJ2-4, with D perhaps TRBD2 (6 bases). Trimming removed 6 bases at V and 4 bases at J, with 22 bases between. Germline CDR1 reads LGHNT; CDR2 reads FRNRAP. This CDR3 has 17 amino acids. DNA for the CDR3: TGTGCTAGTGGCTCAACCGGGGGAGCCTCGCCAAAAAACATTCAGTACTTC. Translating gives CASGSTGGASPKNIQYF. The whole variable domain, filled in from reference TRBV12-5 and TRBJ2-4, reads DARVTQTPRHKVTEMGQEVTMRCQPILGHNTVFWYRQTMMQGLELLAYFRNRAPLDDSGMPKDRFSAEMPDATLATLKIQPSEPRDSAVYFCASGSTGGASPKNIQYFGAGTRLSVL.

This clonotype has only a few counts. The rearrangement uses TRBV7-9 and TRBJ1-2, with TRBD1 matching over 10 bases. V dropped 4 bases and J dropped 4; count of bases not matched to a gene: 9. The CDR3 extends over 16 amino acids. Germline V gene lookup returns CDR1 SEHNR and CDR2 FQNEAQ (reference sequence). The CDR3 here is CASSSTGTGETYGYTF. The DNA for the CDR3 is TGTGCCAGCAGCTCAACCGGGACAGGGGAGACCTATGGCTACACCTTC.

This chain uses TRBV6-2 or TRBV6-3 with TRBJ2-7, with no clear D. Germline CDR1 reads MNHEY; CDR2 reads SVGEGT. With 2 bases removed from V and 4 bases from J, the gap between germline ends came to 9 bases. The CDR3 spans 13 residues. The CDR3 DNA reads as TGTGCCAGCAGTTACGGCCAACTATACGAGCAGTACTTC. It is translated as CASSYGQLYEQYF.

The chain joins TRBV20-1 to TRBJ1-4; no clear D gene. CDR1 DFQATT and CDR2 SNEGSKA come from the germline V gene (reference sequence). CDR3 length: 13 residues. Trimming shortened V by 6 bases and J by 6 bases, and 14 bases separated the two germline ends. The CDR3 coding sequence is TGCAGTGCCCGGAAGGTTCAGGATGAAAAACTGTTTTTT. This codes for CSARKVQDEKLFF.

This clonotype was counted a few times. The junction differs from germline at one of its ends, possibly a read error. J is TRBJ2-5 and V is TRBV7-9; TRBD2 is a possible D gene (6 bases). Germline-derived CDR1 and CDR2 are SEHNR and FQNEAQ (reference sequence). The CDR3 contains 13 residues. CDR3 protein: CASSVAVQETQYF. DNA of the CDR3: TGTGCCAGCAGCGTAGCGGTTCAAGAGACCCAGTACTTC. Full variable domain (remainder filled in from reference TRBV7-9 and TRBJ2-5): DTGVSQNPRHKITKRGQNVTFRCDPISEHNRLYWYRQTLGQGPEFLTYFQNEAQLEKSRLLSDRFSAERPKGSFSTLEIQRTEQGDSAMYLCASSVAVQETQYFGPGTRLLVL.

The sample holds a few counts of this clonotype. The chain links TRBV21-1 to TRBJ2-3. TRBV21-1 is recorded as a pseudogene. The CDR3 spans 15 residues. The CDR3 region is CASSKGSPSTDTQYF. CDR3 in DNA: TGTGCCAGCAGCAAAGGCTCCCCTAGCACAGATACGCAGTATTTT.

This clonotype has only a few counts. V usage is TRBV27 and J usage is TRBJ1-1; D remains unclear. Germline-derived CDR1 and CDR2 are MNHEY and SMNVEV (reference sequence). Trimming cost V 7 bases and J 11 bases, with 14 bases left between them. CDR3 size: 11 residues. The CDR3: CASIGPWRAFF. The CDR3 DNA sequence: TGTGCCAGCATTGGACCCTGGAGGGCTTTCTTT.

The genes are TRBV2 and TRBJ2-1; 8 positions match TRBD2. The CDR3 contains 14 residues. CDR1 and CDR2 from the germline V gene are SNHLY and FYNNEI. With V trimmed by 3 bases and J by 10 bases, 8 bases remained unmatched. CDR3 sequence: CASSDPAGDSEQFF. The CDR3 DNA reads as TGTGCCAGCAGTGATCCAGCGGGGGACTCGGAGCAGTTCTTC.

V gene TRBV9 combines with J gene TRBJ2-3; 7 bases align to TRBD2. Looked up from germline, CDR1 is SGDLS and CDR2 is YYNGEE. There are 16 residues in the CDR3. The trim removed 1 base at V and 2 bases at J, leaving 7 bases unmatched. The CDR3 nucleotides read TGTGCCAGCAGCGTATCCCGCGGGAGCCTCACAGATACGCAGTATTTT. Translation gives CASSVSRGSLTDTQYF.

V usage is TRBV28 and J usage is TRBJ2-7; 8 nucleotides agree with TRBD2. After removal of 5 bases from V and 4 bases from J, the junction contained 7 bases not matched to a gene. This CDR3 is 14 amino acids long. The germline CDR1 and CDR2 sequences are MDHEN and SYDVKM. DNA of the CDR3: TGTGCCAGCAGTCGACTAGCGCCTCCGTACGAGCAGTACTTC. This encodes CASSRLAPPYEQYF.

To note about this clonotype: Just one base apart from a much larger clone, this may be a read error. This chain uses TRBV7-9 with TRBJ2-1; D is perhaps TRBD2 (6 bases). Germline CDR1 and CDR2: SEHNR and FQNEAQ (reference sequence). V lost 5 bases and J 9 bases, leaving 14 bases between the germline ends. This CDR3 has 13 residues. This CDR3 reads CASSHSGSSEQFF. The CDR3 region has the DNA TGTGCCAGCAGCCATAGCGGCTCCAGTGAGCAGTTCTTC.

This clonotype was seen ten or more times. The gene calls are TRBV27 and TRBJ1-5; no clear D. Per the germline V gene, CDR1 is MNHEY and CDR2 is SMNVEV (reference sequence). V was cut by 3 bases and J by 3 bases, with 6 bases left in between. CDR3 length: 13 amino acids. The CDR3 protein is CASSLGINQPQHF. CDR3 coding DNA: TGTGCCAGCAGTTTGGGGATCAATCAGCCCCAGCATTTT.

This clonotype appeared a few times. J is TRBJ1-1 and V is TRBV3-1; 12 bases agree with TRBD1. The germline gives CDR1 LGHDT, CDR2 YNNKEL (reference sequence). V was pared by 4 bases and J by 4 bases, with 4 bases of the junction left unmatched. This CDR3 has 15 amino acids. The CDR3 sequence: CASSRDRGPGTEAFF. CDR3 DNA sequence: TGTGCCAGCAGCCGGGACAGGGGGCCTGGCACTGAAGCTTTCTTT.

This chain connects TRBV6-1 to TRBJ1-4; 8 bases line up with TRBD1. The CDR3 has 18 amino acids. After removal of 6 bases from V and 0 bases from J, the junction contained 12 bases not matched to a gene. Per the germline V gene, CDR1 is MNHNS and CDR2 is SASEGT. CDR3 sequence: CASSQPGQAGTTNEKLFF. CDR3 sequence (DNA): TGTGCCAGCAGCCAGCCGGGACAGGCGGGGACAACTAATGAAAAACTGTTTTTT.

In its sample, this clonotype was seen a few times. J is TRBJ1-1 and V is TRBV29-1, with TRBD1 as a possible D gene (6 bases). Germline assignment: CDR1 SQVTM and CDR2 ANQGSEA. The V end lost 7 bases, the J end lost 5 bases, and 14 bases lay between the germline ends. The CDR3 runs to 12 residues. The chain's CDR3 is CSGRGRWTEAFF. The CDR3 DNA sequence: TGCAGCGGGCGGGGGCGGTGGACTGAAGCTTTCTTT.

Remarks on this clonotype: Compared with germline, one end of the junction differs, possibly owing to a read error. The V call is TRBV6-5, the J call TRBJ2-3; possible D gene TRBD2, 6 bases. This CDR3 region has 13 residues. Per the germline V gene, CDR1 is MNHEY and CDR2 is SVGAGI. The CDR3 sequence is CASTSGRNSEQYF. CDR3 nucleotide sequence: TGCGCCAGCACCTCGGGGAGGAACTCGGAGCAGTATTTT.

This clonotype was picked up a small number of times. This chain joins TRBV4-1 and TRBJ2-7; D unresolved. The germline CDR1 and CDR2 sequences are MGHRA and YSYEKL. The CDR3 spans 13 residues. V lost 2 bases to trimming and J lost 3 bases, with 8 bases between them. CDR3 loop: CASSQLLDYEQYF. DNA of the CDR3: TGCGCCAGCAGCCAATTGCTGGACTACGAGCAGTACTTC.

This clonotype showed up just a few times. Its ends do not fully match the called genes, so a read error is possible. The J gene is TRBJ2-7, the V gene TRBV20-1; D is perhaps TRBD2 (5 bases). The J call may be faulty, since TRBJ2-5 better matches the DNA end. This CDR3 contains 11 residues. Germline lookup yields CDR1 DFQATT and CDR2 SNEGSKA (reference sequence). CDR3: CSVRRGETQYF. Here the CDR3 DNA reads TGTAGTGTTAGAAGAGGGGAGACCCAGTACTTC.

This clonotype was counted between two and nine times. This sequence joins TRBV28 and TRBJ2-3, with 9 positions matching TRBD1. Germline V CDR1 and CDR2: MDHEN, SYDVKM. V shed 5 bases, J shed 3 bases, and the junction held 6 bases outside the gene matches. This CDR3 contains 15 residues. In DNA, the CDR3 is TGTGCCAGCAGTCCCGGACAGGGGATAACAGATACGCAGTATTTT. Amino acid sequence: CASSPGQGITDTQYF.

The sample holds one count of this clonotype. One junction end does not reproduce the germline sequence, and a read error may be involved. The rearrangement uses TRBV12-3 or TRBV12-4 and TRBJ2-1, with D perhaps TRBD2 (7 bases). The CDR3 is 19 residues long. This CDR3 is CASSSKTSGGAFVVYEQLF. CDR3 DNA sequence: TGTGCCAGCAGTTCTAAAACTAGTGGGGGGGCATTTGTTGTATATGAGCAGCTCTTC.

This chain joins TRBV24-1 and TRBJ1-4; 8 bases are a match to TRBD1. The CDR3 contains 17 residues. Germline V gene data show CDR1 as KGHDR and CDR2 as SFDVKD. V was pared by 5 bases and J by 4 bases, with 11 bases of the junction left unmatched. The CDR3 spells CATSVRTGRGLNEKLFF. CDR3 sequence (DNA): TGTGCCACCAGTGTCAGGACAGGGCGAGGTCTTAATGAAAAACTGTTTTTT.

This clonotype came up a few times. The chain carries TRBV4-3 and TRBJ2-1; D not certain. Trimming cost V 0 bases and J 0 bases, with 6 bases left between them. This CDR3 is built from 15 residues. The germline CDR1 and CDR2 sequences are LGHNA and YSLEER. CDR3 coding DNA: TGCGCCAGCAGCCAAGACGTTATCTCCTACAATGAGCAGTTCTTC. It translates to CASSQDVISYNEQFF.

This clonotype was observed a few times. The chain links TRBV7-2 to TRBJ2-3; 10 bases agree with TRBD2. This CDR3 has 17 amino acids. J was trimmed by 4 bases and V by 2 bases; bases with no gene match: 9. Germline-derived CDR1 and CDR2 are SGHTA and FQGNSA. CDR3 residues: CASSLSLAGGIADTQYF. The CDR3 bases are TGTGCCAGCAGCTTATCTTTAGCGGGGGGAATAGCAGATACGCAGTATTTT.

The chain has TRBV7-9 and TRBJ1-4, with a possible D match to TRBD1 (5 bases). Germline loops: CDR1 SEHNR, CDR2 FQNEAQ (reference sequence). The V and J ends lost 8 bases and 4 bases respectively, with 14 bases between them. CDR3 length: 14 residues. In nucleotides, the CDR3 is TGTGCCAGCGCGTCAAGGGGTCTTAATGAAAAACTGTTTTTT. As protein: CASASRGLNEKLFF.

The genes are TRBV5-6 and TRBJ1-4; 10 nucleotides align to TRBD1. V lost 4 bases and J lost 6; bases outside the gene matches: 12. CDR3 size: 17 residues. In germline, CDR1 is SGHDT, CDR2 YYEEEE. The CDR3 DNA sequence: TGTGCCAGCAGCCCTGGGGACAGGGGCCCCCGTTATGAAAAACTGTTTTTT. Amino acids: CASSPGDRGPRYEKLFF.

Note on this clonotype: A junction boundary mismatches the germline segment, possibly from a read error. This sequence joins TRBV29-1 and TRBJ2-1; 7 nucleotides align to TRBD2. Germline CDR1 and CDR2: SQVTM and ANQGSEA. CDR3 length equals 14 residues. The CDR3, as DNA: TGCAGCGTTGATGGCGGGAGCTCCTACGATGAGCAGTTCTTC. Amino acids: CSVDGGSSYDEQFF.

This sequence joins TRBV6-2 or TRBV6-3 and TRBJ2-5; D is unresolved. With 2 bases removed from V and 11 bases from J, the gap between germline ends came to 12 bases. Germline values: CDR1 MNHEY, CDR2 SVGEGT. The CDR3 runs to 12 residues. This CDR3 reads CASSYRILQQYF. The CDR3, as DNA: TGTGCCAGCAGTTACCGTATCCTACAGCAGTACTTC.

The chain couples TRBV21-1 to TRBJ2-7. TRBV21-1 is classified as a pseudogene. The CDR3 covers 15 residues. The CDR3 loop reads CASSKARQGSYEQYF. The DNA for the CDR3 is TGTGCCAGCAGCAAAGCGAGACAGGGCTCCTACGAGCAGTACTTC.

The V call is TRBV6-2 or TRBV6-3, the J call TRBJ2-7; no clear D gene. The V end lost 5 bases, the J end lost 5 bases, and 7 bases lay between the germline ends. The CDR3 has 11 residues. The germline V gene has CDR1 MNHEY and CDR2 SVGEGT. The CDR3 region has the DNA TGTGCCAGCAGTCGCTACCACGAGCAGTACTTC. Translation gives CASSRYHEQYF.

The chain uses TRBV10-2 and TRBJ2-7; D may be TRBD1 or TRBD2 (5 bases each). The CDR3 is 14 residues long. V gave up 8 bases and J gave up 0 bases, with 14 bases separating them. The V gene's germline CDR1 is WSHSY and CDR2 SAAADI. The CDR3 sequence is CASGRSDSSYEQYF. The CDR3 DNA sequence: TGCGCCAGCGGTCGTAGCGACAGCTCCTACGAGCAGTACTTC.